This entry features one T cell receptor beta chain sequence. As yet, its antigen is unknown. This CDR3 is built from 13 residues. V shed 11 bases and J shed 2 bases, with 16 bases lying between them. Germline CDR1 and CDR2: SGHTA and FQGTGA. This sample was included in a study of CD8+CD57+ T cells in acquired aplastic anemia. Study-level results: Patients and controls shared some 29 CD8+ CDR3 sequences, which appeared highly expressed in patients and within their immunodominant clones.

Template material for TCR beta VDJ and CDR3 profiling consisted of genomic DNA. Using its own MiXCR run on the reads, TCRdb lists one record per CDR3 protein. Here the sample spans some 220,000 distinct CDR3 sequences, about 37% being singletons. This receptor was obtained from a human donor in good health, serving as a control. The sequencing input was sorted CD4+, CD8+, or CD8+CD57+ T cells (not recorded which) from PBMCs. V usage is TRBV7-3 and J usage is TRBJ2-7; unclear D gene. The CDR3 region has the DNA TGTGCCTGGAGCTTCGGCAGAGCCTACGAGCAGTACTTC. Translation gives CAWSFGRAYEQYF.